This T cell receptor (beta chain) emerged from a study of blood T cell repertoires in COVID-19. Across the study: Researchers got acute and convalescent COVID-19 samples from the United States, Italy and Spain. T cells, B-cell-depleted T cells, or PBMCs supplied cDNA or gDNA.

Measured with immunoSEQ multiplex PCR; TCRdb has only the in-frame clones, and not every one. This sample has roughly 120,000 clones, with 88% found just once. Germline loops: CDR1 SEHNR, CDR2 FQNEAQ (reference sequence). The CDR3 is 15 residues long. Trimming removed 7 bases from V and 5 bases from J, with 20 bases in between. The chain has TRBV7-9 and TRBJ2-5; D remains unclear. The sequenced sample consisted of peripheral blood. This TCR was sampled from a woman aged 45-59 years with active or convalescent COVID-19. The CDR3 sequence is CASTLKEAKLETQYF. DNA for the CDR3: TGTGCCAGCACCCTTAAAGAGGCCAAGCTGGAGACCCAGTACTTC.